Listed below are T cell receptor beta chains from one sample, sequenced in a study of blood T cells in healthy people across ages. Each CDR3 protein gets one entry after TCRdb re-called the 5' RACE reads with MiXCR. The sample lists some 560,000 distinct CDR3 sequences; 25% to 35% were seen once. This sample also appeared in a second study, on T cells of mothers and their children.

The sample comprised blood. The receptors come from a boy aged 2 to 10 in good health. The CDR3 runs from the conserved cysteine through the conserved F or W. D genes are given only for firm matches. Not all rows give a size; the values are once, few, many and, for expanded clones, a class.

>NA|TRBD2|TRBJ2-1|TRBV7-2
CASSLGGGARNEQFF
TGTGCCAGCAGCTTAGGCGGGGGGGCCAGGAATGAGCAGTTCTTC
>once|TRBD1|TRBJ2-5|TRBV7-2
CASSPVGTGWSETQYF
TGTGCCAGCAGCCCCGTGGGGACAGGGTGGTCAGAGACCCAGTACTTC
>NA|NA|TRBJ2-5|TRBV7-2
CASSSQGAGGETQYF
TGTGCCAGCAGCTCACAGGGGGCGGGGGGAGAGACCCAGTACTTC
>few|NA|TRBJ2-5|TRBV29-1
CSVASGSTGLGGQETQYF
TGCAGCGTTGCCTCCGGGTCGACAGGACTGGGAGGACAAGAGACCCAGTACTTC
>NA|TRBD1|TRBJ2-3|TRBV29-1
CSVEDPGQGKEGTDTQYF
TGCAGCGTTGAAGACCCCGGACAGGGAAAGGAGGGCACAGATACGCAGTATTTT
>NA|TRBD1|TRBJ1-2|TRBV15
CATSRGRTGQSYGCTF
TGTGCCACCAGCAGGGGCCGAACGGGACAGTCCTATGGCTGCACCTTC
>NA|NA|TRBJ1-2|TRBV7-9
CASSLELRSYRVGYTF
TGTGCCAGCAGCTTAGAACTGCGGTCTTATAGGGTTGGCTACACCTTC
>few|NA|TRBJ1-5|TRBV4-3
CASSQDGTNQPQHF
TGCGCCAGCAGCCAAGATGGGACCAATCAGCCCCAGCATTTT
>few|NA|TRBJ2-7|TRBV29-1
CSVGTPSYEQYF
TGCAGCGTTGGTACCCCCTCCTACGAGCAGTACTTC
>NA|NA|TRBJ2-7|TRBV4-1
CASSSQSSSYEQYF
TGCGCCAGCAGTTCCCAGAGTAGCTCCTACGAGCAGTACTTC
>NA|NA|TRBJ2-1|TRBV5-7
CASSLFGDPKQFF
TGTGCCAGCAGCTTGTTCGGGGATCCAAAGCAGTTCTTC
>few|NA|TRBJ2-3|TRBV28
CASSLTPRVGRWTDTQYF
TGTGCCAGCAGTTTAACCCCGCGGGTCGGGAGATGGACAGATACGCAGTATTTT
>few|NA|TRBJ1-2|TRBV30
CAWSGGNYGYTF
TGTGCCTGGAGTGGTGGAAACTATGGCTACACCTTC
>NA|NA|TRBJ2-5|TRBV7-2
CASSQRSAKQETQYF
TGTGCCAGCAGCCAGAGGTCAGCTAAACAAGAGACCCAGTACTTC
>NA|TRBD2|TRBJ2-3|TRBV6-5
CASSATSGVADTQYF
TGTGCCAGCAGCGCAACTAGCGGGGTGGCAGATACGCAGTATTTT
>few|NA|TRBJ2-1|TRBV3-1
CASSLESYNEQFF
TGTGCCAGCAGCTTAGAAAGCTACAATGAGCAGTTCTTC
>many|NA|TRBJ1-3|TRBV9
CASSTGTTGNTIYF
TGTGCCAGCAGCACCGGGACGACCGGAAACACCATATATTTT
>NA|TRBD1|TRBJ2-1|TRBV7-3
CASRLMTGSSYNEQFF
TGTGCCAGCAGACTAATGACAGGGAGCTCCTACAATGAGCAGTTCTTC
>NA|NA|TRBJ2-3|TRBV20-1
CSVIGPLLSTDTQYF
TGCAGTGTCATCGGACCATTACTGAGCACAGATACGCAGTATTTT
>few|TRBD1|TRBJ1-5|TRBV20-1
CSALGQVNQPQHF
TGCAGTGCCCTGGGACAGGTTAATCAGCCCCAGCATTTT
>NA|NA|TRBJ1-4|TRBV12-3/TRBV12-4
CASSLTLPLGDEKLFF
TGTGCCAGCAGTTTAACCCTGCCCTTGGGCGATGAAAAACTGTTTTTT
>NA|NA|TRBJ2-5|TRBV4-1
CASSHSILQPGETQYF
TGCGCCAGCAGCCACTCTATACTACAACCGGGGGAGACCCAGTACTTC
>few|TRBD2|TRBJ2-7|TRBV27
CASSLSSGMLQQYF
TGTGCCAGCAGTTTGTCTAGCGGAATGTTACAGCAGTACTTC
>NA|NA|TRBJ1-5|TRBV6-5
CASSYSGEWLGGFNQPQHF
TGTGCCAGCAGTTACTCGGGGGAGTGGTTAGGGGGTTTTAATCAGCCCCAGCATTTT
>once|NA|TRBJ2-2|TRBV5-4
CASSLVGDTNTGELFF
TGTGCCAGCAGCCTCGTGGGGGATACGAACACCGGGGAGCTGTTTTTT
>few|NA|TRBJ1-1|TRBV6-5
CASSYSYSLNTEAFF
TGTGCCAGCAGTTACTCTTACAGCTTGAACACTGAAGCTTTCTTT
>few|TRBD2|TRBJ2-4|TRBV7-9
CASSGWGGTGNIQYF
TGTGCCAGCAGCGGCTGGGGGGGGACGGGAAACATTCAGTACTTC
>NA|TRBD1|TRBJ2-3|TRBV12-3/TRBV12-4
CASSDGQGGSTDTQYF
TGTGCCAGCAGTGACGGACAGGGCGGCTCGACAGATACGCAGTATTTT
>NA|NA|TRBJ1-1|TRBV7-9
CASSPDRQLSGPEAFF
TGTGCCAGCAGCCCTGATCGACAGCTCAGTGGTCCTGAAGCTTTCTTT
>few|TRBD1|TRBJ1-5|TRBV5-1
CASSMTGGGNQPQHF
TGCGCCAGCAGCATGACAGGGGGAGGCAATCAGCCCCAGCATTTT
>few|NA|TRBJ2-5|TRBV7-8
CASSFTLYQETQYF
TGTGCCAGCAGCTTCACACTGTACCAAGAGACCCAGTACTTC
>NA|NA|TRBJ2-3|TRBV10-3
CATYRGGRSTDTQYF
TGTGCCACCTACAGGGGAGGGAGAAGCACAGATACGCAGTATTTT
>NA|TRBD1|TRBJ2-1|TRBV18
CATADRGTYNEQFF
TGTGCCACCGCGGACAGGGGCACCTACAATGAGCAGTTCTTC
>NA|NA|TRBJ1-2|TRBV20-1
CSARVLGDDGYTF
TGCAGTGCTAGAGTGCTAGGGGATGATGGCTACACCTTC
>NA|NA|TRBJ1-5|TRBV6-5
CASSRASHGNQPQHF
TGTGCCAGCAGCCGCGCCTCCCATGGCAATCAGCCCCAGCATTTT
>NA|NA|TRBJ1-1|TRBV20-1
CSARFLDRNTEAFF
TGCAGTGCTAGATTCCTAGACAGGAACACTGAAGCTTTCTTT
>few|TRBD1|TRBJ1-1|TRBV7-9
CASSPRTGFFTEAFF
TGTGCCAGCAGCCCAAGGACAGGGTTCTTCACTGAAGCTTTCTTT
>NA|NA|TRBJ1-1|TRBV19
CASRREPPDEAFF
TGTGCCAGTAGGAGGGAACCACCCGATGAAGCTTTCTTT
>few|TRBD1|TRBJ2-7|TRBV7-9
CASSRGQTGQGF
TGTGCCAGCAGCCGCGGACAAACGGGACAGGGCTTC
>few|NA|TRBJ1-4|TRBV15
CATSRETGREKLFF
TGTGCCACCAGCAGAGAAACAGGGCGTGAAAAACTGTTTTTT
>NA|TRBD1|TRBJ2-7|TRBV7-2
CASSPTDRVAYEQYF
TGTGCCAGCAGCCCCACCGACAGGGTGGCCTACGAGCAGTACTTC
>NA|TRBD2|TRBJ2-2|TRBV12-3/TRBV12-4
CASSVTPGTSGSRWTGELFF
TGTGCCAGCAGTGTTACACCTGGGACTAGCGGGAGTCGTTGGACCGGGGAGCTGTTTTTT
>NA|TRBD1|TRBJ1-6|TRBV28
CASRETGRAPLHF
TGTGCCAGCAGGGAGACAGGGCGGGCACCCCTCCACTTT
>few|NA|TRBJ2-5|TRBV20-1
CSAPPPRLETQYF
TGCAGTGCTCCCCCACCGAGGCTAGAGACCCAGTACTTC
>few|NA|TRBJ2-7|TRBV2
CASSDSRGSYEQYF
TGTGCCAGCAGTGATTCGAGGGGGTCCTACGAGCAGTATTTC
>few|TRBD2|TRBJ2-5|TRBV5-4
CASSLAGEWTQYF
TGTGCCAGCAGCTTAGCGGGAGAGTGGACCCAGTACTTC
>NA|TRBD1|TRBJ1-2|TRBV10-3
CAIGQGERGYTF
TGTGCCATCGGACAGGGGGAGAGGGGCTACACCTTC
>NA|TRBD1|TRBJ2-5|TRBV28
CASTGDRGPLETQYF
TGTGCCAGCACTGGGGACAGGGGACCCCTGGAGACCCAGTACTTC